The 5 T cell receptor beta chains given below trace back to one sample, sequenced in a study of post-analysis software for immune sequencing data. Overall study findings and caveats: Controls showed lower frequencies than patients for a handful of TRBV segments, and TRBV5-6, TRBV5-1 and TRBV20-1 were among these.

Prepared libraries of TCR beta cDNA carried unique molecular identifiers. TCRdb reprocessed the PCR reads via MiXCR and lists one record per CDR3 protein. The sample shows approximately 730,000 distinct CDR3 sequences, 25% to 30% of them seen only once. What these receptors recognize is not known. The specimen sequenced was blood. These receptors came from a girl between 10 and 17 years old with multiple sclerosis.

This clonotype was counted many times. The rearrangement links TRBV12-5 to TRBJ2-1; D is undetermined. Germline CDR1 is LGHNT and CDR2 is FRNRAP. The CDR3 length is 14 residues. V dropped 4 bases and J dropped 7 bases, with 14 bases sitting between them. The CDR3 bases are TGTGCTAGTGGTTATTTTGCGGCCCCGAATGAGCAGTTCTTC. This gives the protein CASGYFAAPNEQFF. Drawing the rest from reference TRBV12-5 and TRBJ2-1, the complete variable domain is DARVTQTPRHKVTEMGQEVTMRCQPILGHNTVFWYRQTMMQGLELLAYFRNRAPLDDSGMPKDRFSAEMPDATLATLKIQPSEPRDSAVYFCASGYFAAPNEQFFGPGTRLTVL.

This chain joins TRBV4-2 and TRBJ1-3, with D uncertain. Germline values: CDR1 LGHNA, CDR2 YNFKEQ. Trimming removed 1 base from V and 8 bases from J, with 6 bases in between. This CDR3 is built from 12 residues. The CDR3: CASSQGSYTIYF. Written as DNA, the CDR3 is TGTGCCAGCAGCCAAGGGTCGTACACCATATATTTT.

This clonotype has just a few counts. The chain has TRBV4-1 and TRBJ2-1; the match to TRBD1 covers 9 bases. V shed 2 bases and J 0 bases; nucleotides not matched to a gene: 8. This CDR3 has 18 residues. Looked up from germline, CDR1 is MGHRA and CDR2 is YSYEKL. The DNA for the CDR3 is TGCGCCAGCAGCCAAAAAGGACAGGGGAGGTACTCCTACAATGAGCAGTTCTTC. Protein product: CASSQKGQGRYSYNEQFF.

The chain uses TRBV20-1 and TRBJ2-1, with no clear D. The length of the CDR3 is 13 residues. V gave up 4 bases and J gave up 8 bases, with 15 bases separating them. Per the germline V gene, CDR1 is DFQATT and CDR2 is SNEGSKA (reference sequence). The CDR3 DNA reads TGCAGTGCTACGGTCATGGAAGGCCATGAGCAGTTCTTC. Translation: CSATVMEGHEQFF.

This sequence joins TRBV20-1 and TRBJ1-2; D is undetermined. The V end lost 3 bases, the J end lost 3 bases, and 17 bases lay between the germline ends. The CDR3 loop spans 15 amino acids. Germline CDR1 reads DFQATT; CDR2 reads SNEGSKA (reference sequence). CDR3: CSASNPVSHYYGYTF. CDR3 nucleotides: TGCAGTGCTAGTAATCCTGTCAGTCATTACTATGGCTACACCTTC.